This T cell receptor (beta chain) was observed in a study of T cells in Graves' hyperthyroidism and ophthalmopathy. Study-level results: The blood repertoire included most of the expanded thyroid clonotypes above 0.001.

Authors of the study amplified TCR beta CDR3 regions from RNA transcripts. A first-round RT-PCR of the TCR CDR3 used the HTBI primer set. TCRdb independently ran MiXCR on the multiplex PCR reads; one entry per CDR3 protein. The data show more than 300,000 distinct CDR3 sequences, roughly a sixth seen once. The CDR3 is made up of 12 amino acids. The V end was cut by 2 bases, the J end by 6 bases, with 7 bases between. Germline-derived CDR1 and CDR2 are MDHEN and SYDVKM. Turning to this clonotype: Its target is unknown. A much larger clone is a single base away; this may be a read error.

Uncontrolled infection, other autoimmune disease, pregnancy and lactation each barred patients from inclusion. The chain joins TRBV28 to TRBJ1-1; no clear D gene. The TCR was taken from a woman aged 30 to 39 with Graves' hyperthyroidism that later progressed to Graves' ophthalmopathy. The sequenced sample was blood. The CDR3 DNA reads as TGTGCCAGCAGTTTACCGGGCTCTGAAGCTTTCTTT. This translates into CASSLPGSEAFF.